This T cell receptor beta chain was identified during a study of T-cell memory formation after mild COVID-19. Study-level points and caveats: In pre-infection memory, a portion of responding clones appeared, which suggested that cross-reactive memory joined. The CD4+ clones that contracted clustered mainly within CM and EM, and the CD8+ clones concentrated in EMRA. Contracting clones, day 15 to 85, had balanced CD4/CD8, and later expanders favored CD4+.

The CDR3 consists of 13 residues. Germline-derived CDR1 and CDR2 are SGHKS and YYEKEE (reference sequence). With 7 bases clipped from V and 4 bases from J, the junction kept 7 bases outside the gene matches. As for this clonotype: As yet, its antigen is unknown.

TCRdb recomputed calls from the 5' RACE reads with MiXCR, one row per CDR3 protein. The table shows approximately 300,000 distinct CDR3 sequences, with about a sixth occurring only once. The sample consisted of PBMCs or a T cell subset sorted from them (not recorded which). This clonotype originated in a man between 18 and 35 years old who had mild COVID-19 (a few samples of this study predate the infection). Cell type and time point are not known. J is TRBJ2-5 and V is TRBV5-5; TRBD2 aligns across 7 bases. The CDR3 loop is CASLPGGSETQYF. The DNA for the CDR3 is TGTGCCAGCCTTCCCGGGGGGTCAGAGACCCAGTACTTC. The full variable domain, its missing parts supplied by reference TRBV5-5 and TRBJ2-5, is DAGVTQSPTHLIKTRGQQVTLRCSPISGHKSVSWYQQVLGQGPQFIFQYYEKEERGRGNFPDRFSARQFPNYSSELNVNALLLGDSALYLCASLPGGSETQYFGPGTRLLVL.